One and the same sample provided the 13 T cell receptor beta chains below, sequenced in a study of blood T cell repertoires in COVID-19 (dated by TCRdb to 2018 to 2020). Receptor libraries were prepared by the immunoSEQ multiplex PCR assay. Here the immuneACCESS table is served through TCRdb, limited to in-frame sequences with V and J called. Missing clones are a known gap in these copies; in checked studies unresolved V genes cover under half, and the rest lacks a known reason. Across this sample there are around 160,000 clones, with roughly 91% seen only once. About 2.5% of the sample belongs to the ten largest clones. The sample consisted of peripheral blood. The receptors were gathered from a man between 18 and 35 years old with acute or convalescent COVID-19.

This sequence joins TRBV6-5 and TRBJ2-3, with 11 bases matching TRBD2. The CDR3 is 15 residues long. With V trimmed by 5 bases and J by 5 bases, 6 bases remained unmatched. Germline assignment: CDR1 MNHEY and CDR2 SVGAGI. This CDR3 reads CASSIRLAGLDTQYF. CDR3 nucleotides: TGTGCCAGCAGTATCCGACTAGCGGGGCTAGATACGCAGTATTTT.

The V gene is TRBV19, the J gene TRBJ1-3; tentatively, D is TRBD1 (5 bases). Germline V lookup: CDR1 LNHDA, CDR2 SQIVND (reference sequence). The V and J ends lost 8 bases and 0 bases respectively, with 11 bases between them. The CDR3 spans 14 residues. The CDR3 loop reads CASGRGDSGNTIYF. CDR3 DNA sequence: TGTGCCAGTGGGAGGGGTGACTCTGGAAACACCATATATTTT.

In DNA form, the CDR3 reads TGTGCCAGCAGTTGGGACAGGGGTTACAATGAGCAGTTCTTC. Protein sequence: CASSWDRGYNEQFF. This rearrangement joins TRBV2 to TRBJ2-1, with TRBD1 identical over 10 bases. The CDR3 has 14 amino acids. The junction had 2 bases not matched to a gene; V was cut back by 5 bases and J by 4 bases. CDR1 is SNHLY and CDR2 is FYNNEI in the germline V gene.

The chain recombines TRBV6-5 with TRBJ1-1, with 7 nucleotides matching TRBD1. The trim removed 5 bases at V and 6 bases at J, leaving 9 bases unmatched. Germline lookup yields CDR1 MNHEY and CDR2 SVGAGI. The CDR3 contains 14 residues. The CDR3 region is CASSPDRARAEAFF. CDR3 in DNA: TGTGCCAGCAGTCCTGACAGGGCCCGCGCTGAAGCTTTCTTT.

The chain recombines TRBV11-2 with TRBJ2-1; the D is unclear. Germline CDR1 is SGHAT and CDR2 is FQNNGV. Between the trimmed V and J ends, which lost 5 bases and 8 bases, there was a span of 7 bases. The CDR3 is made up of 11 amino acids. Here the CDR3 reads CASSEYDEQFF. The CDR3 nucleotides read TGTGCCAGCAGCGAGTATGATGAGCAGTTCTTC.

The chain has TRBV7-6 and TRBJ1-2; 7 nucleotides align to TRBD1. This CDR3 region has 14 residues. V shed 3 bases, J shed 5 bases, and the junction held 6 bases outside the gene matches. Germline V CDR1 and CDR2: SGHVS, FNYEAQ. CDR3: CASSFGEQGYGYTF. In nucleotides, the CDR3 is TGTGCCAGCAGCTTTGGGGAACAGGGGTATGGCTACACCTTC.

The gene calls are TRBV11-2 and TRBJ2-1; weak D call: TRBD1 (6 bases). V lost 1 base, J lost 6 bases, and 13 bases lay in between. This CDR3 comprises 15 residues. Germline loops: CDR1 SGHAT, CDR2 FQNNGV. CDR3 DNA sequence: TGTGCCAGCAGCTTAGGCGGACAGTTTGCCAATGAGCAGTTCTTC. Protein: CASSLGGQFANEQFF. Full variable domain (rest looked up from reference TRBV11-2 and TRBJ2-1): EAGVAQSPRYKIIEKRQSVAFWCNPISGHATLYWYQQILGQGPKLLIQFQNNGVVDDSQLPKDRFSAERLKGVDSTLKIQPAKLEDSAVYLCASSLGGQFANEQFFGPGTRLTVL.

This clone was picked up one time. The chain joins TRBV30 to TRBJ1-1; D remains unclear. Germline assignment: CDR1 GTSNPN and CDR2 SVGIG (reference sequence). The CDR3 is made up of 14 amino acids. V lost 0 bases to trimming and J lost 1 base, with 9 bases between them. The CDR3 sequence is CAWSVRTRNTEAFF. The CDR3, as DNA: TGTGCCTGGAGTGTACGAACAAGGAACACTGAAGCTTTCTTT.

The CDR3 loop reads CASTTTSFYGYTF. The CDR3 nucleotides are TGTGCCAGTACCACGACAAGTTTCTATGGCTACACCTTC. The V and J genes are TRBV19 and TRBJ1-2; D gene uncertain. Germline V lookup: CDR1 LNHDA, CDR2 SQIVND (reference sequence). This CDR3 is 13 amino acids long. The germline V and J ends were trimmed by 7 bases and 4 bases, with 13 bases remaining between them.

The V and J genes are TRBV27 and TRBJ2-1; TRBD1 is a possible D gene (5 bases). Germline CDR1 MNHEY, CDR2 SMNVEV (reference sequence). This CDR3 region has 14 residues. V lost 5 bases and J 8 bases, leaving 16 bases between the germline ends. This CDR3 is CASSPGNLGHEQFF. As DNA, the CDR3 is TGTGCCAGCAGTCCAGGGAATTTAGGTCATGAGCAGTTCTTC.

J is TRBJ2-7 and V is TRBV30; no clear D gene. CDR1 is GTSNPN and CDR2 is SVGIG in the germline V gene (reference sequence). V was clipped by 3 bases and J by 0 bases, with 6 bases between them. The CDR3 contains 12 residues. DNA for the CDR3: TGTGCCTGGAGCGATAGCTCCTACGAGCAGTACTTC. This translates into CAWSDSSYEQYF.

This chain joins TRBV4-1 and TRBJ1-1; D gene ambiguous. V lost 4 bases and J lost 7, with 10 bases in between. The germline V gene encodes CDR1 MGHRA and CDR2 YSYEKL. The CDR3 is 12 residues long. Written as DNA, the CDR3 is TGCGCCAGCAGCCCGGGGAGGGTTGAAGCTTTCTTT. Translation gives CASSPGRVEAFF.

The chain uses TRBV23-1 and TRBJ2-1; no firm D call. TRBV23-1 is an ORF, with its function uncertain. Trimming shortened V by 2 bases and J by 5 bases, and 10 bases separated the two germline ends. The CDR3 runs 14 residues. The CDR3 nucleotides are TGCGCCAGCAGTCAACGCCCCGCGAACAATGAGCAGTTCTTC. This encodes CASSQRPANNEQFF.